A single TCR beta chain is shown here with its context. The V end was cut by 8 bases, the J end by 0 bases, with 10 bases between. Germline V gene sequence: CDR1 LNHDA, CDR2 SQIVND (reference sequence). This CDR3 is 13 amino acids long. Clones were read by immunoSEQ multiplex PCR, and TCRdb kept only the in-frame ones, dropping some. The sample includes around 40,000 clones, about 90% seen only once; the top ten take around an eighth. The record originates from a study of blood T cell repertoires in COVID-19. What was sequenced was peripheral blood. This receptor was taken from a human donor in a cohort sampled during active COVID-19. V is TRBV19 and J is TRBJ1-1; TRBD1 might be the D (5 bases). The CDR3: CASGTTVNTEAFF. In nucleotides, the CDR3 is TGTGCCAGTGGCACGACAGTGAACACTGAAGCTTTCTTT. Filled out from reference TRBV19 and TRBJ1-1, the complete variable domain reads DGGITQSPKYLFRKEGQNVTLSCEQNLNHDAMYWYRQDPGQGLRLIYYSQIVNDFQKGDIAEGYSVSREKKESFPLTVTSAQKNPTAFYLCASGTTVNTEAFFGQGTRLTVV.